This T cell receptor (beta chain) originates from a study of shared clonotypes between healthy human individuals. Across the whole study: Per donor, CD8 memory used one plate, CD8 naive used two, CD4 memory used three and CD4 naive used three. Study-level results: Sequencing depth was predicted to influence how clonotypes are shared among donors.

Repertoires were generated with immunoSEQ multiplex PCR, while TCRdb's copy carries only in-frame clones and drops some. The profile shows about 2.2 million clones, 90% to 95% of them singletons. The naive CD8 subset, CD45RO-negative cells positively selected for CCR7, excluded terminally differentiated effector memory CD45RA+ cells. All participating donors were Caucasian adults from Nashville, Tennessee. Regarding this clone: Its antigen is undetermined.

This CDR3 has 18 amino acids. The germline V and J ends were trimmed by 0 bases and 5 bases, with 19 bases remaining between them. Per germline, CDR1 LGHNA and CDR2 YSLEER. The receptor's source is a young man in good health. Some clones in this sample may be carry-over from other donors' samples. Material for sequencing was naive CD8+ T cells from PBMCs. J is TRBJ2-2 and V is TRBV4-3; a weak D match, TRBD2 (6 bases). The CDR3 is CASSQDRLREDLTGELFF. The CDR3, as DNA: TGCGCCAGCAGCCAAGATCGGTTGAGGGAGGATCTAACCGGGGAGCTGTTTTTT.